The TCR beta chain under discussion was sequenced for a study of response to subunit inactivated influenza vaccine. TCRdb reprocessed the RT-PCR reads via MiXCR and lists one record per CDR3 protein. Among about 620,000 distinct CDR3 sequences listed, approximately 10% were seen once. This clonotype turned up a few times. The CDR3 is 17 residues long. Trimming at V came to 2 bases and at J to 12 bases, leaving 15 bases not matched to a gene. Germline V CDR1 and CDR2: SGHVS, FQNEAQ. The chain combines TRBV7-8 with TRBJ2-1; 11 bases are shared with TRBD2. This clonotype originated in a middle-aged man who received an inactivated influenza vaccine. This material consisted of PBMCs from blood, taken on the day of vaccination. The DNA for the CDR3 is TGTGCCAGCAGCTTAATTCAGCCCGGACTAGCGGGCTCAGGGCAGTTCTTC. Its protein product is CASSLIQPGLAGSGQFF.